This T cell receptor (beta chain) was documented in a study of beta chain features in type 1 diabetes. Germline V gene data show CDR1 as SEHNR and CDR2 as FQNEAQ (reference sequence). Trimming cost V 3 bases and J 10 bases, with 9 bases left between them. The CDR3 loop spans 11 amino acids. cDNA synthesis used the whole RNA isolate, giving expressed TCRB sequences. TCRdb's copy holds only in-frame clones and misses some; the assay was immunoSEQ multiplex PCR. This sample has hundreds of thousands of clones, with 9.6% found just once. The chain recombines TRBV7-9 with TRBJ2-5, with a tentative D call TRBD1 (6 bases). The TCR sequence derives from a woman aged 18-29 years in good health. The sample consisted of naive CD4+ T cells from blood. The CDR3 DNA sequence: TGTGCCAGCAGCTTCATAGGGGGCCAGTACTTC. It is translated as CASSFIGGQYF.